The 12 T cell receptor beta chains listed next were all sequenced from one sample in a study of PD-L1 blockade in urothelial cancer. Assay used: immunoSEQ multiplex PCR; TCRdb lists only in-frame clones, some missing. The repertoire consists of 40,000 or so clones, with approximately 85% occurring once and the leading ten covering about 6.8%. Specified time point: pretreatment peripheral blood. The source material was PBMCs, sampled around atezolizumab (anti-PD-L1) treatment. All receptors derive from a man in his 60s with urothelial cancer.

The chain couples TRBV4-1 to TRBJ1-2; weak D call: TRBD1 (6 bases). V lost 0 bases and J lost 5, with 13 bases in between. CDR1 is MGHRA and CDR2 is YSYEKL in the germline V gene. The CDR3 consists of 15 residues. CDR3 loop: CASSQDGGARYGYTF. In DNA, the CDR3 is TGCGCCAGCAGCCAAGACGGGGGGGCGAGGTATGGCTACACCTTC.

The gene calls are TRBV27 and TRBJ2-7; 9 bases fit TRBD2. Trimming took 3 bases from V and 2 from J; bases not matched to a gene: 5. The CDR3 loop spans 15 amino acids. Germline lookup yields CDR1 MNHEY and CDR2 SMNVEV (reference sequence). Here the CDR3 reads CASSLVGGGAYEQYF. The CDR3 DNA reads TGTGCCAGCAGTTTGGTTGGCGGGGGGGCCTACGAGCAGTACTTC.

The sample holds one count of this clone. The gene calls are TRBV10-1 and TRBJ2-3, with 7 bases that match TRBD1. In germline, CDR1 is WNHNN, CDR2 SYGVQD (reference sequence). The length of the CDR3 is 16 residues. Trimming removed 3 bases from V and 3 bases from J; junction bases left unmatched: 9. The CDR3 bases are TGCGCCAGCAGTGATTCACAGGGGAAGGAGACAGATACGCAGTATTTT. Translating it yields CASSDSQGKETDTQYF.

The chain uses TRBV4-1 and TRBJ2-2, with TRBD1 matching over 7 bases. Germline CDR1 MGHRA, CDR2 YSYEKL. Trimming removed 4 bases from V and 7 bases from J; junction bases left unmatched: 9. This CDR3 has 15 residues. CDR3 residues: CASSLQDRLVGELFF. The CDR3 DNA follows: TGCGCCAGCAGCCTTCAGGACAGGTTGGTCGGGGAGCTGTTTTTT.

The DNA for the CDR3 is TGTGCCAGCGAAACTTCTGGGGGGATTGGGGCCAACGTCCTGACTTTC. It yields the protein CASETSGGIGANVLTF. The chain carries TRBV28 and TRBJ2-6; maybe TRBD2 (6 bases). Germline CDR1 is MDHEN and CDR2 is SYDVKM. The length of the CDR3 is 16 residues. V lost 8 bases and J lost 3, with 17 bases in between.

This clone was counted once. The chain joins TRBV14 to TRBJ1-2; the D is unclear. This CDR3 spans 15 amino acids. Looked up from germline, CDR1 is SGHDN and CDR2 is FVKESK. Trimming took off 0 bases at V and 7 bases at J, with 15 bases between the two ends. The CDR3, as DNA: TGTGCCAGCAGCCAAGATAGCGGACGGGGAGGTGGCTACACCTTC. As protein: CASSQDSGRGGGYTF. The whole variable domain, filled in from reference TRBV14 and TRBJ1-2, reads EAGVTQFPSHSVIEKGQTVTLRCDPISGHDNLYWYRRVMGKEIKFLLHFVKESKQDESGMPNNRFLAERTGGTYSTLKVQPAELEDSGVYFCASSQDSGRGGGYTFGSGTRLTVV.

This clone is termed medium-sized. The CDR3 spells CAGLDAEYEQYF. In DNA, the CDR3 is TGTGCCGGACTGGACGCCGAATACGAGCAGTACTTC. The chain uses TRBV30 and TRBJ2-7; a weak D match, TRBD2 (5 bases). Germline values: CDR1 GTSNPN, CDR2 SVGIG (reference sequence). This CDR3 region has 12 residues. The V end was cut by 8 bases, the J end by 4 bases, with 15 bases between.

The chain has TRBV6-5 and TRBJ1-6, with TRBD1 matching over 9 bases. J lost 10 bases, V lost 5 bases, and 3 bases had no gene match. The germline CDR1 and CDR2 sequences are MNHEY and SVGAGI. The CDR3 loop spans 13 amino acids. The CDR3, as DNA: TGTGCCAGCAGTACGACAGGGGGATCACCCCTCCACTTT. It translates to CASSTTGGSPLHF.

The count of this clone is one. The chain couples TRBV5-1 to TRBJ2-5; 8 nucleotides agree with TRBD2. Trimming at V came to 1 base and at J to 5 bases, leaving 4 bases not matched to a gene. The CDR3 has 14 amino acids. Germline V gene sequence: CDR1 SGHRS, CDR2 YFSETQ. CDR3 DNA: TGCGCCAGCAGCTTGACTAGCGGAGGGGAGACCCAGTACTTC. It is translated as CASSLTSGGETQYF.

V is TRBV18 and J is TRBJ2-1; 9 bases agree with TRBD1. The CDR3 runs to 13 residues. V gave up 6 bases and J gave up 8 bases; unmatched junction bases: 5. The V gene's germline CDR1 is KGHSH and CDR2 LQKENI. CDR3 sequence reads: CASSTGGLDEQFF. The CDR3 nucleotides are TGTGCCAGCTCGACAGGGGGTCTGGATGAGCAGTTCTTC.

Notes on this clone: Sequence at one end of the junction differs from germline and may be a read error. The chain links TRBV2 to TRBJ2-3, with D hard to call. The CDR3 spans 14 residues. Germline V lookup: CDR1 SNHLY, CDR2 FYNNEI. Here the CDR3 reads CASSEKASGDTRYF. For the CDR3, the DNA is TGTGCCAGCAGTGAGAAAGCTTCGGGTGATACGCGGTATTTT.

Regarding this clone: One end of the junction varies from germline; a read error may be responsible. The V call is TRBV29-1, the J call TRBJ1-2, with D perhaps matching TRBD1 (5 bases). The germline V gene has CDR1 SQVTM and CDR2 ANQGSEA. CDR3 size: 12 residues. The CDR3 reads CSVQEGSYGYTF. DNA for the CDR3: TGCAGCGTTCAAGAGGGGAGTTATGGCTACACCTTC.